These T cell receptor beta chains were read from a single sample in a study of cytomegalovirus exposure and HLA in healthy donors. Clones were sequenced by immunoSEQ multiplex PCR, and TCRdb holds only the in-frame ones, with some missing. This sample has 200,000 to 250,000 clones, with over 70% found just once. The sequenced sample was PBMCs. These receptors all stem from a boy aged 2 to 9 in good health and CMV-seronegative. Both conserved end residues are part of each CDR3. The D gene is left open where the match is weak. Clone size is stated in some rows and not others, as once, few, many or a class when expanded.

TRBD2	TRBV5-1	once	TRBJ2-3	TGCGCCAGCAGCTCCGGGACTAGCCATCCCACAGATACGCAGTATTTT	CASSSGTSHPTDTQYF
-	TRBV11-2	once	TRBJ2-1	TGTGCCAGCAGCCATACCGGGTACAATGAGCAGTTCTTC	CASSHTGYNEQFF
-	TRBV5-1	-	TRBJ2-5	TGCGCCAGCAGCCTCGAGGGGGAAGAGACCCAGTACTTC	CASSLEGEETQYF
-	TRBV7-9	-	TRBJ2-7	TGTGCCAGCAGCTTAGCTCCAGGGGTCCCCTCCTACGAGCAGTACTTC	CASSLAPGVPSYEQYF
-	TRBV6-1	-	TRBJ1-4	TGTGCCAGCAGTCCAGGCAGTCCTAATGAAAAACTGTTTTTT	CASSPGSPNEKLFF
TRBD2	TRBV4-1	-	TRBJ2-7	TGCGCCAGCAGCCAAGACTCCTGGACTAGCGACTCCTACGAGCAGTACTTC	CASSQDSWTSDSYEQYF
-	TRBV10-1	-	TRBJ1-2	TGCGCCAGCAGCAACACCTCCGCGGATCTCAACTATGGCTACACCTTC	CASSNTSADLNYGYTF
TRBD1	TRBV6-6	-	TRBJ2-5	TGTGCCAGCAGTTACTTGGTGGCAGGGGGAGAGACCCAGTACTTC	CASSYLVAGGETQYF
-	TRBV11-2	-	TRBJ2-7	TGTGCCAGCACCCCAGGGTCCGGGGGCTACGAGCAGTACTTC	CASTPGSGGYEQYF
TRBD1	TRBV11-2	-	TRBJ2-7	TGTGCCAGCAGCTTGGGGACAGGGGGCTACGAGCAGTACTTC	CASSLGTGGYEQYF
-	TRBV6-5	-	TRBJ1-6	TGTGCCAGCAGTGAGAATCGGGATTCACCCCTCCACTTT	CASSENRDSPLHF
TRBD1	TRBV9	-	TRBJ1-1	TGTGCCAGCAGTTCACAGGGGGTGAGTACTGAAGCTTTCTTT	CASSSQGVSTEAFF
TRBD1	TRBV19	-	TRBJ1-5	TGTGCCAGTAGTTTCCGGACAGGGCCCCTCAGCAATCAGCCCCAGCATTTT	CASSFRTGPLSNQPQHF
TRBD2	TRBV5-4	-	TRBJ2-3	TGTGCCAGTACATCGGGACTAGATTCAGATACGCAGTATTTT	CASTSGLDSDTQYF
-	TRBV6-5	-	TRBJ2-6	TGTGCCAGCAGCCAAGCACAGGGTCGGGCCAACGTCCTGACTTTC	CASSQAQGRANVLTF
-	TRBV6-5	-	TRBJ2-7	TGTGCCAGCAGTTGGGGGGACAGCTCCTACGAGCAGTACTTC	CASSWGDSSYEQYF
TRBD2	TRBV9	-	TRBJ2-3	TGTGCCAGCAGCACCGGGGGGTCAGCAGATACGCAGTATTTT	CASSTGGSADTQYF
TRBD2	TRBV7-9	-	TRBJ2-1	TGTGCCAGCAGCTTAGCGGGCGGGAGCGCCTACAATGAGCAGTTCTTC	CASSLAGGSAYNEQFF
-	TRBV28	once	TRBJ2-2	TGTGCCAGCGGAGGTGCGGCGAACACCGGGGAGCTGTTTTTT	CASGGAANTGELFF
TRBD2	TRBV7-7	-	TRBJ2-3	TGTGCTAGCAGCTTATCCGGGACTAATTCAGATACGCAGTATTTT	CASSLSGTNSDTQYF
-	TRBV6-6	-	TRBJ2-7	TGTGCCAGCAGTTACTCAGGGGTTCTGGGCGAGCAGTACTTC	CASSYSGVLGEQYF
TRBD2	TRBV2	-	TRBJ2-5	TGTGCCAGCCAGAAGGGAGGGCGTCGAGAGACCCAGTACTTC	CASQKGGRRETQYF
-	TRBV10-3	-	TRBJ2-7	TGTGCCATCAGTGAGTCGCGACCCGTTGAGCGGTACTTC	CAISESRPVERYF
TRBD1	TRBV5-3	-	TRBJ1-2	TGTGCCAGAAGTTTGACCGGGACAGATTTGTATGGCTACACCTTC	CARSLTGTDLYGYTF
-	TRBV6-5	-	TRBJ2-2	TGTGCCAGCAGTTCTAAGCTACTAGCTATCACCGGGGAGCTGTTTTTT	CASSSKLLAITGELFF
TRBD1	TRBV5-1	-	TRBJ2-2	TGCGCCAGCACAGGACAGGGGGCGAACACCGGGGAGCTGTTTTTT	CASTGQGANTGELFF
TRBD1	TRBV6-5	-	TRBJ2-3	TGTGCCAGCAGTTACTCGACAGGGGGCCTCGCAGATACGCAGTATTTT	CASSYSTGGLADTQYF
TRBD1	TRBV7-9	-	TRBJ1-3	TGTGCCAGCAGCTTAGTAAGGGGGGACAGGGGTGCTGGAAACACCATATATTTT	CASSLVRGDRGAGNTIYF
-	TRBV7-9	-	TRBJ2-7	TGTGCCAGCAGCCCGAACAGGGAGAACTACGAGCAGTACTTC	CASSPNRENYEQYF
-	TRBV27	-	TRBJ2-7	TGTGCCAGCCTACCCCGTAGCGGATCTCCCTACGAGCAGTACTTC	CASLPRSGSPYEQYF
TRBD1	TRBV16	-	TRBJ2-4	TGTGCCAGCAGCCAAACTTTTACAGACAGGGGAGCCAAAAACATTCAGTACTTC	CASSQTFTDRGAKNIQYF
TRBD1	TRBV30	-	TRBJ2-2	TGTGCCTCCCCCCAGGGACAGGGATACGGGGAGCTGTTTTTT	CASPQGQGYGELFF
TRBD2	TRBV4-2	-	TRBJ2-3	TGTGCCAGCAGCCGAACCGGGACTAGCGAGACAGATACGCAGTATTTT	CASSRTGTSETDTQYF
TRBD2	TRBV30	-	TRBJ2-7	TGTGCCTGGAGTGTATTGAGAAGCGGGAGCTCCTACGAGCAGTACTTC	CAWSVLRSGSSYEQYF
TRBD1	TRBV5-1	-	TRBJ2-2	TGCGCCAGCAGCGTCTCCGGGACAGGGGGCGCGGGCACCGGGGAGCTGTTTTTT	CASSVSGTGGAGTGELFF
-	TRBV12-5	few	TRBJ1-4	TGTGCTAGTGGTTCGGGGGAAAAACTGTTTTTT	CASGSGEKLFF
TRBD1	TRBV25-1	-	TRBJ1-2	TGTGCCAGCGAAGGGACAGGGTGGGGCTATGGCTACACCTTC	CASEGTGWGYGYTF
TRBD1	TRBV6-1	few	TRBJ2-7	TGTGCCAGCAGTGAGGACAGGGGCGAGCAGTACTTC	CASSEDRGEQYF
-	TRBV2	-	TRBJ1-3	TGTGCCAGCGGAGGGCAGGGCCCTAGAAACACCATATATTTT	CASGGQGPRNTIYF
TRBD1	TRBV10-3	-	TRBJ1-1	TGTGCCATCAGTGATCAGGGGGCAGCGAACACTGAAGCTTTCTTT	CAISDQGAANTEAFF
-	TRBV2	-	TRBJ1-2	TGTGCCAGCAGTGAAGGGCCACAGGGCCCTCGGGGCTACACCTTC	CASSEGPQGPRGYTF
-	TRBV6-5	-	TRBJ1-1	TGTGCCAGCAGTCCCCTTTTGAACACTGAAGCTTTCTTT	CASSPLLNTEAFF
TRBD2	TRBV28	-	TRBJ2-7	TGTGCCAGCAGTCCGGGGACTAGCGGCACCTACGAGCAGTACTTC	CASSPGTSGTYEQYF
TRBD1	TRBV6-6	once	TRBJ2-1	TGTGCCAGCAGGGGAGGGTGGGACAGGGGGCCCAATGAGCAGTTCTTC	CASRGGWDRGPNEQFF
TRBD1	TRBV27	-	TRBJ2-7	TGTGCCAGCAGCCCTATCACCGGGACAGGGGACTACGAGCAGTACTTC	CASSPITGTGDYEQYF
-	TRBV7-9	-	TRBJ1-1	TGTGCCAGCAGCTTAGGGGCAGGGGCCAACACTGAAGCTTTCTTT	CASSLGAGANTEAFF
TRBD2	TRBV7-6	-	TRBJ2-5	TGTGCCAGCAGCAGGACTAGCGGGGGAGAGGGAGAGACCCAGTACTTC	CASSRTSGGEGETQYF
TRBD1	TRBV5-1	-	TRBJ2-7	TGCGCCAGCAGCTTGGAATCCGGGACAGACGAGCAGTACTTC	CASSLESGTDEQYF
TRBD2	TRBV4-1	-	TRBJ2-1	TGCGCCAGCAGCCAAGAGGGACTAGCGGGAAGTGAGCAGTTCTTC	CASSQEGLAGSEQFF
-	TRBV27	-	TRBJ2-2	TGTGCCAGCGGACTCGGCGGGGAGCTGTTTTTT	CASGLGGELFF
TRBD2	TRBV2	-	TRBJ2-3	TGTGCCAGCAGTGATCTGGGACTAGCGGGAGTCCACTACACAGATACGCAGTATTTT	CASSDLGLAGVHYTDTQYF
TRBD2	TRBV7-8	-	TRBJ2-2	TGTGCCAGCAGCTTCGGACTAGCGGGGCTGAACACCGGGGAGCTGTTTTTT	CASSFGLAGLNTGELFF
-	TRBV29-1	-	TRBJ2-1	TGCAGCGTCCACAGGGACAATGAGCAGTTCTTC	CSVHRDNEQFF
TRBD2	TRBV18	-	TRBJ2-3	TGTGCCAGCTCACCTCTAGCGGGAGTAATGGATACGCAGTATTTT	CASSPLAGVMDTQYF
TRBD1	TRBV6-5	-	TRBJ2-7	TGTGCCAGCAGTTACTCGACAGGGGGCCCCTACGAGCAGTACTTC	CASSYSTGGPYEQYF
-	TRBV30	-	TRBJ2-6	TGTGCCTGGGACAGATCCTCTGGGGCCAACGTCCTGACTTTC	CAWDRSSGANVLTF
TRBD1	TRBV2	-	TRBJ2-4	TGTGCCAGCAGTGAGTCTAGGACAGGTATTCAGTACTTC	CASSESRTGIQYF